This T cell receptor beta chain was documented in a study of low-dose radiotherapy and immunotherapy resistance in tumors. On the study more broadly: Intravenous cyclophosphamide 200 mg/m2 was given every two weeks, one day before radiation and immunotherapy.

As to time point: before trial treatment. Donors were dosed with nivolumab and ipilimumab; they also received aspirin, low-dose cyclophosphamide and low-dose radiotherapy. Eligible patients had advanced solid tumors lacking tumor-infiltrating lymphocytes. Covering alpha and beta chains, TRAV- and TRBV-specific primers were used for the first-strand cDNA. Amplification, which lasted approximately 19 PCR cycles, used a constant-region primer and V-primer adapter to amplify TCRs. TCRdb passed the reads through MiXCR, listing each CDR3 protein once. The profile shows more than 45,000 distinct CDR3 sequences, approximately 25% of them singletons. This clonotype turned up a few times. Germline CDR1 is SGDLS and CDR2 is YYNGEE. The length of the CDR3 is 14 residues. V gave up 0 bases and J gave up 1 base, with 6 bases separating them.

The chain joins TRBV9 to TRBJ2-3, with a weak D call TRBD2 (5 bases). The TCR sequence derives from a male donor with prostate cancer. Sequences were derived from PBMCs, sampled before treatment. The CDR3 bases are TGTGCCAGCAGCGTAGATAGCGGCACAGATACGCAGTATTTT. This translates into CASSVDSGTDTQYF.